This paragraph reports one T cell receptor (beta chain). Its target is not known. Sequencing was performed with immunoSEQ multiplex PCR; in TCRdb, only in-frame clones are kept and a portion is missing. Among some 69,000 clones listed, more than 85% were seen once. The CDR3 is 15 amino acids. Per the germline V gene, CDR1 is MGHRA and CDR2 is YSYEKL. The V gene end was trimmed by 2 bases and the J gene end by 0 bases; junction bases not matched to a gene: 3. This sample is part of a study of OX40 agonist ivuxolimab in advanced cancers. Whole-study context: Prior checkpoint blockade (anti-PD-1, anti-PD-L1 or anti-CTLA-4) was permitted; around 39% had it. General observations from the study: At doses 0.1 to 3.0 mg/kg, CD4+ and CD8+ clones expanded.

This chain links TRBV4-1 with TRBJ1-1, with 7 nucleotides matching TRBD1. The TCR sequence derives from an adult with an advanced solid tumor such as melanoma, head and neck, liver or kidney cancer. The specimen comprised CD4+ or CD8+ T cells sorted from blood, sampled in a trial of the OX40 agonist ivuxolimab. The CDR3 DNA is TGCGCCAGCAGCCAACCGGGACAGTTGAACACTGAAGCTTTCTTT. Protein product: CASSQPGQLNTEAFF.